Following are 14 T cell receptor beta chains from one sample sequenced in a study of cytotoxic CD8 clonotypes in ibrutinib-treated CLL. TCRdb's table, derived via immunoSEQ multiplex PCR, lists solely in-frame clones and lacks some. The table shows about 97,000 clones, with approximately 80% occurring only once. Source: PBMCs, taken after 24 months of ibrutinib treatment. Every receptor here comes from a human donor with chronic lymphocytic leukemia.

The CDR3 spells CASTPDAQGARGTEAFF. CDR3 nucleotides: TGTGCCAGCACCCCCGACGCACAGGGGGCAAGGGGCACTGAAGCTTTCTTT. The chain links TRBV6-4 to TRBJ1-1, with 9 bases aligning to TRBD1. CDR3 length: 17 amino acids. Losses at the gene ends were 7 bases for V and 4 bases for J; bases not matched to a gene: 16. From germline, CDR1 is MRHNA and CDR2 SNTAGT.

V usage is TRBV29-1 and J usage is TRBJ2-3; D ambiguous. The CDR3 loop spans 12 amino acids. Germline assignment: CDR1 SQVTM and CDR2 ANQGSEA. Trimming left V 5 bases short and J 8 bases short, with 14 bases between. CDR3 loop: CSVKGPDGTQYF. The CDR3 DNA is TGCAGCGTTAAAGGTCCGGACGGTACGCAGTATTTT.

This chain links TRBV7-8 with TRBJ2-5, with D possibly being TRBD2 (6 bases). The CDR3 length is 13 residues. Germline CDR1 SGHVS, CDR2 FQNEAQ. Trimming left V 5 bases short and J 7 bases short, with 14 bases between. CDR3 nucleotides: TGTGCCAGCAGCCCGCGATCAGCGGGGACCCAGTACTTC. It translates to CASSPRSAGTQYF.

In the case of this clone: One end of the junction does not line up with germline, which may come from a read error. The chain is built from TRBV7-9 and TRBJ1-2; tentative D call: TRBD1 (6 bases). CDR1 and CDR2 from the germline V gene are SEHNR and FQNEAQ (reference sequence). CDR3 length equals 14 residues. The CDR3 nucleotides read TGTGCCAGCAACTTAGCTGGGGGCGCACATGGCTACACCTTC. Translated: CASNLAGGAHGYTF. Supplemented by reference TRBV7-9 and TRBJ1-2, the full variable domain reads DTGVSQNPRHKITKRGQNVTFRCDPISEHNRLYWYRQTLGQGPEFLTYFQNEAQLEKSRLLSDRFSAERPKGSFSTLEIQRTEQGDSAMYLCASNLAGGAHGYTFGSGTRLTVV.

This chain uses TRBV28 with TRBJ1-4; 7 bases map to TRBD1. The CDR3 runs 13 residues. Germline V gene data show CDR1 as MDHEN and CDR2 as SYDVKM. The junction had 8 bases not matched to a gene; V was cut back by 6 bases and J by 10 bases. The CDR3 DNA reads as TGTGCCAGCAGAACCAGGGGGATGGCAAAACTGTTTTTT. Protein sequence: CASRTRGMAKLFF.

CDR3 in DNA: TGTGCCAGCAGTACCACGGGCGGGGGCACAAATGAAAAACTGTTTTTT. It codes for CASSTTGGGTNEKLFF. This chain joins TRBV9 and TRBJ1-4; D may be TRBD1 (6 bases). This CDR3 region has 16 residues. Germline lookup yields CDR1 SGDLS and CDR2 YYNGEE. The V end was cut by 5 bases, the J end by 5 bases, with 19 bases between.

V and J are TRBV18 and TRBJ2-5; 7 nucleotides align to TRBD1. Germline V gene lookup returns CDR1 KGHSH and CDR2 LQKENI. CDR3 length: 15 amino acids. The V and J ends lost 5 bases and 4 bases, in that order; junction bases with no gene match: 10. The CDR3 nucleotides read TGTGCCAGCTCAACTAGACAGGGTTTGGGAGAGACCCAGTACTTC. Protein product: CASSTRQGLGETQYF. The complete variable domain, with remaining parts taken from reference TRBV18 and TRBJ2-5, reads NAGVMQNPRHLVRRRGQEARLRCSPMKGHSHVYWYRQLPEEGLKFMVYLQKENIIDESGMPKERFSAEFPKEGPSILRIQQVVRGDSAAYFCASSTRQGLGETQYFGPGTRLLVL.

The V gene is TRBV7-3, the J gene TRBJ2-3; TRBD2 is a possible D gene (6 bases). The germline CDR1 and CDR2 sequences are SGHTA and FQGTGA. V lost 0 bases to trimming and J lost 0 bases, with 7 bases between them. The CDR3 runs 15 residues. The CDR3 loop is CASSLTAGSTDTQYF. CDR3 in DNA: TGTGCCAGCAGCTTAACAGCGGGTAGCACAGATACGCAGTATTTT.

V usage is TRBV4-2 and J usage is TRBJ2-7, with D unresolved. The CDR3 has 18 residues. V dropped 0 bases and J dropped 2 bases, with 20 bases sitting between them. Germline lookup yields CDR1 LGHNA and CDR2 YNFKEQ. DNA for the CDR3: TGTGCCAGCAGCCAAGAAGTCTTTGGGGTTCTGGGTACCTACGAGCAGTACTTC. Protein sequence: CASSQEVFGVLGTYEQYF.

In nucleotides, the CDR3 is TGTGCCAGCTCACAGTCCCGGGACAACGAGCAGTACTTC. It codes for CASSQSRDNEQYF. The rearrangement joins TRBV18 to TRBJ2-7; possible D gene TRBD1, 6 bases. From germline, CDR1 is KGHSH and CDR2 LQKENI. CDR3 length: 13 amino acids. Trimming removed 4 bases at V and 5 bases at J, with 12 bases between.

The genes are TRBV25-1 and TRBJ2-7; no firm D call. CDR1 and CDR2 from the germline V gene are MGHDK and SYGVNS. The germline V and J ends were trimmed by 1 base and 3 bases, with 4 bases remaining between them. This CDR3 comprises 12 residues. The CDR3 nucleotides read TGTGCCAGCAGTGAATTCGACTACGAGCAGTACTTC. It yields the protein CASSEFDYEQYF.

This clone appeared a few times. The rearrangement links TRBV7-6 to TRBJ2-7; tentative D call: TRBD1 (5 bases). Trimming cost V 3 bases and J 5 bases, with 8 bases left between them. This CDR3 comprises 12 residues. CDR1 and CDR2 (germline): SGHVS, FNYEAQ. The CDR3 region is CASSLKGNEQYF. CDR3 sequence (DNA): TGTGCCAGCAGCTTGAAGGGGAACGAGCAGTACTTC.

This sequence joins TRBV27 and TRBJ2-5; D is possibly TRBD1 (6 bases). V was pared by 10 bases and J by 7 bases, with 16 bases between. The CDR3 is made up of 12 amino acids. Germline V gene sequence: CDR1 MNHEY, CDR2 SMNVEV (reference sequence). The CDR3 bases are TGTGCCACCAAGACAGGTCTAGGGACCCAGTACTTC. It is translated as CATKTGLGTQYF.

The CDR3 bases are TGTGCCAGCGGGACTAGCGGGGGGGTCCAAGAGACCCAGTACTTC. Translating gives CASGTSGGVQETQYF. This chain connects TRBV7-2 to TRBJ2-5; 16 bases are shared with TRBD2. Trimming took 8 bases from V and 1 from J; bases not matched to a gene: 1. Per the germline V gene, CDR1 is SGHTA and CDR2 is FQGNSA. The CDR3 is made up of 15 amino acids.